This is a list of T cell receptor beta chains from one sample in a study of beta chain features in type 1 diabetes. Some clones are missing from TCRdb's copy, which holds only in-frame ones; the method was immunoSEQ multiplex PCR. The sample lists about 320,000 clones, 13% to 15% occurring once. The material sequenced was central memory CD4+ T cells from blood. These receptors all stem from a man between 25 and 39 years old in good health. The CDR3 runs from the conserved cysteine through the conserved F or W. D genes are given only for firm matches. Rows give clone size only sometimes, using once, few, many, or a class for an expanded clone.

-,TRBJ1-2,-,TRBV14,TGTGCCAGCAGCCAAGTGCGCCTCCCCCAGGCCTACACCTTC,CASSQVRLPQAYTF
-,TRBJ2-5,-,TRBV11-3,TGTGCCAGCAGCTTAGCCTGGGGGCAAGAGACCCAGTACTTC,CASSLAWGQETQYF
-,TRBJ1-1,-,TRBV11-3,TGTGCCAGCAGCTCGAGCCGCACTGAAGCTTTCTTT,CASSSSRTEAFF
-,TRBJ2-5,TRBD1,TRBV13,TGTGCCAGCAGCGGCGGACAGGGGGGGCCCCCTCTCCAAGAGACCCAGTACTTC,CASSGGQGGPPLQETQYF
-,TRBJ2-3,-,TRBV7-2,TGTGCCAGCAGCATCAGGGTTGATACGCAGTATTTT,CASSIRVDTQYF
-,TRBJ2-5,TRBD1,TRBV25-1,TGTGCCAGCAGTGAGACACTTGACAGGGTAATCCAGTACTTC,CASSETLDRVIQYF
-,TRBJ2-5,-,TRBV11-3,TGTGCCAGCAGTCTTAGGTGGCAGCTCCAAGAGACCCAGTACTTC,CASSLRWQLQETQYF
-,TRBJ2-5,-,TRBV5-1,TGCGCCAGCAGCTTGGGGGGGCAAGAGACCCAGTACTTC,CASSLGGQETQYF
-,TRBJ1-2,TRBD1,TRBV30,TGTGCCTGGGACGGACAGGGCGACTATGGCTACACCTTC,CAWDGQGDYGYTF
-,TRBJ1-1,-,TRBV7-8,TGTGCCAGCAGATTCCAGGGGAACACTGAAGCTTTCTTT,CASRFQGNTEAFF
-,TRBJ2-3,-,TRBV7-2,TGTGCCAGCAGCCTGGGGACAAACGCAGATACGCAGTATTTT,CASSLGTNADTQYF
few,TRBJ1-5,-,TRBV6-1,TGTGCCAGCAGCGACAGGAGCAATCAGCCCCAGCATTTT,CASSDRSNQPQHF
-,TRBJ2-5,TRBD2,TRBV5-4,TGTGCCAGCAGTCCTAGCGGGGGGGCCCGAGAGACCCAGTACTTC,CASSPSGGARETQYF
-,TRBJ2-2,TRBD2,TRBV7-9,TGTGCCAGCAAACTAGCGGGAGCGACCACCGGGGAGCTGTTTTTT,CASKLAGATTGELFF
many,TRBJ2-6,-,TRBV5-1,TGCGCCAGCAGAGGACAGAGGACTGGGGCCAACGTCCTGACTTTC,CASRGQRTGANVLTF
few,TRBJ1-1,-,TRBV25-1,TGTGCCAGCAGTGAATCCTGGAACACTGAAGCTTTCTTT,CASSESWNTEAFF
-,TRBJ2-5,-,TRBV11-3,TGTGCCAGCAGCCAAGCTATGGGCGGGGAGACCCAGTACTTC,CASSQAMGGETQYF
few,TRBJ2-5,-,TRBV19,TGTGCCAGTAGTGGAAGTTGGCGCGAGACCCAGTACTTC,CASSGSWRETQYF
-,TRBJ2-7,-,TRBV20-1,TGCAGTGCTATCACCACCTACGAGCAGTACTTC,CSAITTYEQYF
few,TRBJ1-2,TRBD1,TRBV27,TGTGCCAGCAGAGACCGGGACAGGTTTAATGGCTACACCTTC,CASRDRDRFNGYTF
-,TRBJ2-5,-,TRBV7-2,TGTGCCAGCAGCCGGGGCAAAGAGACCCAGTACTTC,CASSRGKETQYF
-,TRBJ1-2,TRBD1,TRBV7-2,TGTGCCAGCAGCCAGGACAGGTTTCAACCATCTGGCTACACCTTC,CASSQDRFQPSGYTF
few,TRBJ2-2,-,TRBV30,TGTGCCTGGAGTTACCGGAGGGGCACCGGGGAGCTGTTTTTT,CAWSYRRGTGELFF
-,TRBJ1-2,-,TRBV2,TGTGCCAGCAGCGGACAGATTAACTATGGCTACACCTTC,CASSGQINYGYTF
-,TRBJ2-1,-,TRBV11-2,TGTGCCAGCAGCTTAGATCTCCGGGGAGATGAGCAGTTCTTC,CASSLDLRGDEQFF
-,TRBJ2-1,-,TRBV5-1,TGCGCCAGCAGTCCTACTAAGCCGGGCAATGAGCAGTTCTTC,CASSPTKPGNEQFF
-,TRBJ1-5,-,TRBV5-6,TGTGCCAGCAGCGTTACATTGGGGCCGGGCAATCAGCCCCAGCATTTT,CASSVTLGPGNQPQHF
-,TRBJ2-7,-,TRBV5-6,TGTGCCAGCAGCCTCCGGGAATTAAACTCCTACGAGCAGTACTTC,CASSLRELNSYEQYF
-,TRBJ1-6,TRBD1,TRBV27,TGTGCCAGCAGACCGGGACAGTCTAATTCACCCCTCCACTTT,CASRPGQSNSPLHF
-,TRBJ1-4,-,TRBV4-2,TGTGCCAGCAGCCAAAGGATTGCAACTAATGAAAAACTGTTTTTT,CASSQRIATNEKLFF
-,TRBJ2-2,TRBD1,TRBV5-1,TGCGCCAGCAGCTTGGAAACTCCGGGACAGGCTTACGGGGAGCTGTTTTTT,CASSLETPGQAYGELFF
few,TRBJ2-5,-,TRBV19,TGTGCCAGTAGTATCCGTTCAGGACCGACTCGGGAGACCCAGTACTTC,CASSIRSGPTRETQYF
few,TRBJ1-5,TRBD1,TRBV7-8,TGTGCCAGCAGCTGGGGCGACAGGGGAGGCAATCAGCCCCAGCATTTT,CASSWGDRGGNQPQHF
-,TRBJ2-7,-,TRBV18,TGTGCCAGCTCAGAAAGGGGGGGGCCTCCAAGCTCCTACGAGCAGTACTTC,CASSERGGPPSSYEQYF
many,TRBJ1-1,TRBD1,TRBV4-1,TGCGCCAGCAGCGGAAACCCGGGACAGGGTTCAGGGAACACTGAAGCTTTCTTT,CASSGNPGQGSGNTEAFF
-,TRBJ1-5,-,TRBV6-1,TGTGCCAGCAGTGAAGTACGGGGTTCGAGGAAGCGACCGGGACATACCAATCAGCCCCAGCATTTT,CASSEVRGSRKRPGHTNQPQHF